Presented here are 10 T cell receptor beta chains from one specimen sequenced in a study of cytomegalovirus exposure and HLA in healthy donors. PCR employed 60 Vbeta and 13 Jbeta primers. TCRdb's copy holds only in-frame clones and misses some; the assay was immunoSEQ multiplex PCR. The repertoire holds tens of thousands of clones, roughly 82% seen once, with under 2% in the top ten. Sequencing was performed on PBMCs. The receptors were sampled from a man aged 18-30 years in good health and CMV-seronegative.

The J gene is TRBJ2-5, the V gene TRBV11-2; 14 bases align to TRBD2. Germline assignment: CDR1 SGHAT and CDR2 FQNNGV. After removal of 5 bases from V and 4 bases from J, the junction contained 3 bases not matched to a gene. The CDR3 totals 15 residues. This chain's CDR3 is CASSPGTSGRETQYF. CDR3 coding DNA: TGTGCCAGCAGCCCCGGGACTAGCGGGAGAGAGACCCAGTACTTC.

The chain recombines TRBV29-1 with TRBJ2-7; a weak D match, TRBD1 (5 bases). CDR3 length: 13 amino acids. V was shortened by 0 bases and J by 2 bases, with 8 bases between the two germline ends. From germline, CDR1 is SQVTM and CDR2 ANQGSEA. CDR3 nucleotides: TGCAGCGTTGAAGATAGGGGTCCCTACGAGCAGTACTTC. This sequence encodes CSVEDRGPYEQYF.

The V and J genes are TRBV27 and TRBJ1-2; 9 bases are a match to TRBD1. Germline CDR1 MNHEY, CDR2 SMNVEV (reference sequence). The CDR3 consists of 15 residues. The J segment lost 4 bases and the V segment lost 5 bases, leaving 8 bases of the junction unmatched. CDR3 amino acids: CASSPRTGGVYGYTF. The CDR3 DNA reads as TGTGCCAGCAGTCCTCGCACAGGGGGCGTCTATGGCTACACCTTC.

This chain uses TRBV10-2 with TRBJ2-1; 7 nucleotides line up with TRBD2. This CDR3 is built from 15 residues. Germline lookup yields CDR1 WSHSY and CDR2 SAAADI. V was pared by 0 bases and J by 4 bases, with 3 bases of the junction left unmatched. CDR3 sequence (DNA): TGCGCCAGCAGTGAGTCAGCGGGGAGATACAATGAGCAGTTCTTC. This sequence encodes CASSESAGRYNEQFF.

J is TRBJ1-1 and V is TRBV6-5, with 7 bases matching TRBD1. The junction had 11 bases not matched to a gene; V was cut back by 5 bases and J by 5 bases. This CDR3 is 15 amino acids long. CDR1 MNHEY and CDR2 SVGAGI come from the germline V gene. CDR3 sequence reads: CASSPLDREATEAFF. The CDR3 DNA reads TGTGCCAGCAGTCCCCTAGACAGGGAAGCAACTGAAGCTTTCTTT.

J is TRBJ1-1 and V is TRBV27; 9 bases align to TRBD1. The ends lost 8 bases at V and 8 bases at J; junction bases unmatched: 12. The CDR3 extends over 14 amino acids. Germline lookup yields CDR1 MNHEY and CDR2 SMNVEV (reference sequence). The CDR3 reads CASYGTGSAAEAFF. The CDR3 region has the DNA TGTGCCAGCTATGGGACAGGGAGTGCTGCGGAAGCTTTCTTT.

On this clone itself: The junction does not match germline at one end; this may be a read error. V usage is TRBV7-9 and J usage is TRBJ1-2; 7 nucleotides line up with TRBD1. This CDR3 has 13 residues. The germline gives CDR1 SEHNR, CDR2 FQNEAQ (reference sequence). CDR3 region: CSSSLTGSHGYTF. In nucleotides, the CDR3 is TGTTCCAGCAGCTTGACAGGGTCCCATGGCTACACCTTC. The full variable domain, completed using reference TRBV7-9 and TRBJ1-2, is DTGVSQNPRHKITKRGQNVTFRCDPISEHNRLYWYRQTLGQGPEFLTYFQNEAQLEKSRLLSDRFSAERPKGSFSTLEIQRTEQGDSAMYLCSSSLTGSHGYTFGSGTRLTVV.

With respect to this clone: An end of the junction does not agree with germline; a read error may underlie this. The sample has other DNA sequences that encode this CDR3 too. CDR3 in amino acids: CASRQVSGVNSPLHF. In DNA, the CDR3 is TGTGCCAGCAGGCAGGTGTCAGGGGTAAATTCCCCCCTCCACTTT. The genes are TRBV6-5 and TRBJ1-6; D may be TRBD1 (6 bases). This CDR3 contains 15 residues. Germline V gene data show CDR1 as MNHEY and CDR2 as SVGAGI.

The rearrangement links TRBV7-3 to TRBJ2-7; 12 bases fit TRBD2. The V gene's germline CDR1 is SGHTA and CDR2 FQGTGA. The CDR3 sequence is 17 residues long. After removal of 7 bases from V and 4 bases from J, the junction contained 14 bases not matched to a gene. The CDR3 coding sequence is TGTGCCAGCACCTCCAAACTTCGACTAGCGGGAGAATACGAGCAGTACTTC. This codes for CASTSKLRLAGEYEQYF.

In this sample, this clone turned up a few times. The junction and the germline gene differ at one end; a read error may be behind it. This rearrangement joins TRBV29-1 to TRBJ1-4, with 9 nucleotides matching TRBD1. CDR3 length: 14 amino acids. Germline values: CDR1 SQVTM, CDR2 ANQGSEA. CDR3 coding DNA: TGCAGCGTCGAAGGGACAGGGCATAATGAAAAACTGTTTTTT. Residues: CSVEGTGHNEKLFF. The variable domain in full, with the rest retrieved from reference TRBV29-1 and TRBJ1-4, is SAVISQKPSRDICQRGTSLTIQCQVDSQVTMMFWYRQQPGQSLTLIATANQGSEATYESGFVIDKFPISRPNLTFSTLTVSNMSPEDSSIYLCSVEGTGHNEKLFFGSGTQLSVL.